The 21 T cell receptor beta chains below all came from one sample that was sequenced in a study of immune heterogeneity within non-small cell lung tumors. Amplifying TCR beta CDR3 involved multiplex PCR carried out with 32 V and 13 J primers. MiXCR, run by TCRdb on the multiplex PCR reads, gives a single entry per CDR3 protein. Of roughly 4,000 distinct CDR3 sequences in the sample, about 24% are singletons; the top ten hold approximately 9.8%. For each sample, template was approximately 0.55 ug of bulk tumor genomic DNA. The authors collected several far-apart biopsies from each primary tumor during surgery. Curative operations were performed on patients who had untreated, newly diagnosed non-small cell lung cancer. Sequenced material: lung tumor tissue. The source is a man between 50 and 59 years old with non-small cell lung cancer.

At least ten counts were recorded for this clonotype. The V and J genes are TRBV5-6 and TRBJ1-5, with D possibly being TRBD1 (6 bases). There are 16 residues in the CDR3. With 1 base removed from V and 2 bases from J, the gap between germline ends came to 13 bases. CDR1 and CDR2 from the germline V gene are SGHDT and YYEEEE. CDR3: CASSLRGGAGNQPQHF. CDR3 coding DNA: TGTGCCAGCAGCTTGAGGGGGGGGGCTGGCAATCAGCCCCAGCATTTT.

Within the sample, this clonotype is medium-sized. V usage is TRBV11-2 and J usage is TRBJ2-2; D is uncertain. This CDR3 is 14 amino acids long. V gave up 3 bases and J gave up 1 base, with 6 bases separating them. The germline V gene encodes CDR1 SGHAT and CDR2 FQNNGV. As DNA, the CDR3 is TGTGCCAGCAGCTTTCTCCAGAACACCGGGGAGCTGTTTTTT. Translated: CASSFLQNTGELFF.

By share, this clonotype counts as medium-sized. The V call is TRBV28, the J call TRBJ1-2; D not certain. The CDR3 runs 13 residues. Germline values: CDR1 MDHEN, CDR2 SYDVKM. Between the trimmed V and J ends, which lost 3 bases and 4 bases, there was a span of 9 bases. DNA of the CDR3: TGTGCCAGCAGTTTCCCTTTGACCTATGGCTACACCTTC. It yields the protein CASSFPLTYGYTF.

In this sample, this clonotype is medium-sized. The chain combines TRBV19 with TRBJ1-2; no reliable D call. V lost 1 base and J 8 bases, leaving 5 bases between the germline ends. The CDR3 sequence is 11 residues long. Germline assignment: CDR1 LNHDA and CDR2 SQIVND (reference sequence). For the CDR3, the DNA is TGTGCCAGTAGTATAGCGGGCGGCTACACCTTC. Translation gives CASSIAGGYTF.

This clonotype was detected many times. CDR3 sequence (DNA): TGCGCCAGCAGCCATGGTCCCGGGACAGGGAAGCCCCAGCATTTT. Translating gives CASSHGPGTGKPQHF. This chain links TRBV4-1 with TRBJ1-5; TRBD1 matches at 9 bases. The CDR3 has 15 residues. The V gene's germline CDR1 is MGHRA and CDR2 YSYEKL. The junction had 8 bases not matched to a gene; V was cut back by 3 bases and J by 8 bases.

By share, this clonotype ranks as medium-sized (0.01 to 0.1%). J is TRBJ1-3 and V is TRBV15, with D unclear. V dropped 0 bases and J dropped 6 bases, with 9 bases sitting between them. Germline V gene data show CDR1 as LNHNV and CDR2 as YYDKDF (reference sequence). The CDR3 is 14 amino acids. CDR3 coding DNA: TGTGCCACCAGCAGAGAGAGGGATGAAAACACCATATATTTT. It is translated as CATSRERDENTIYF.

Within the sample, this clonotype is medium-sized. The chain carries TRBV20-1 and TRBJ2-1, with 10 positions matching TRBD2. The CDR3 extends over 15 amino acids. Trimming cost V 3 bases and J 7 bases; bases outside gene matches: 9. The V gene's germline CDR1 is DFQATT and CDR2 SNEGSKA (reference sequence). The CDR3 sequence: CSARSVVAGGNEQFF. DNA of the CDR3: TGCAGTGCTAGGAGTGTGGTAGCGGGGGGTAATGAGCAGTTCTTC.

The count of this clonotype is one. The junction shows a germline mismatch at one end, possibly a read error. The chain couples TRBV5-1 to TRBJ2-6, with D tentatively TRBD2 (6 bases). CDR1 and CDR2 from the germline V gene are SGHRS and YFSETQ. The CDR3 extends over 18 amino acids. The CDR3 DNA is TGCGTCAGCAGCTTGGTTTCATGGGAGGCGTCTGGGGCCAACGTCCTGACTTTC. It yields the protein CVSSLVSWEASGANVLTF.

This clonotype was found many times. This sequence may be a read error, since a much larger clone differs from it by one base. This rearrangement joins TRBV19 to TRBJ2-1, with 11 bases lining up with TRBD1. The CDR3 covers 14 residues. Germline CDR1 LNHDA, CDR2 SQIVND (reference sequence). V dropped 10 bases and J dropped 8; count of bases not matched to a gene: 10. The CDR3 nucleotides are TGTGCCACCCGACCGGGACAGGGGGACGATGAGCAGTTCTTC. Translated, it gives CATRPGQGDDEQFF. The full variable domain, its missing parts supplied by reference TRBV19 and TRBJ2-1, is DGGITQSPKYLFRKEGQNVTLSCEQNLNHDAMYWYRQDPGQGLRLIYYSQIVNDFQKGDIAEGYSVSREKKESFPLTVTSAQKNPTAFYLCATRPGQGDDEQFFGPGTRLTVL.

Concerning this clonotype itself: Compared with germline, one end of the junction differs, possibly owing to a read error. The J gene is TRBJ2-7, the V gene TRBV6-2 or TRBV6-3, with D tentatively TRBD1 or TRBD2 (5 bases each). Germline CDR1 and CDR2: MNHEY and SVGEGT. The CDR3 is 13 residues long. CDR3 sequence (DNA): TGTTCCAGCGGCAGAGGGGTGGAGGACGAGCAGTACTTC. Translated, it gives CSSGRGVEDEQYF.

Relative to its sample, this clonotype is medium-sized. The chain has TRBV4-2 and TRBJ2-7; 12 bases fit TRBD2. CDR1 and CDR2 from the germline V gene are LGHNA and YNFKEQ. This CDR3 is 15 amino acids long. Trimming removed 0 bases from V and 4 bases from J; junction bases left unmatched: 1. The CDR3 region is CASSQDLAGGYEQYF. The CDR3 DNA is TGTGCCAGCAGCCAAGATCTAGCGGGAGGGTACGAGCAGTACTTC.

The genes are TRBV4-2 and TRBJ1-3; D is undetermined. This CDR3 is 16 amino acids long. The V end lost 10 bases, the J end lost 5 bases, and 24 bases lay between the germline ends. Germline V gene sequence: CDR1 LGHNA, CDR2 YNFKEQ. The CDR3 DNA sequence: TGTGCCATAGCCAAGATTCTCGATCCGGTACGAAACACCATATATTTT. This codes for CAIAKILDPVRNTIYF.

To note about this clonotype: A read error may produce the germline difference seen at one junction end. The V and J genes are TRBV11-1 and TRBJ1-4, with D unclear. CDR1 and CDR2 (germline): SGHAT, FQDESV (reference sequence). CDR3 size: 14 residues. CDR3 bases: TGTGCCAGTAGCTTAGAGAAACGGAATGGAAAACTGTTTTTT. It yields the protein CASSLEKRNGKLFF.

By share, this clonotype ranks as medium-sized (0.01 to 0.1%). Here the CDR3 reads CASSASGQGLYTGELFF. In DNA form, the CDR3 reads TGCGCCAGCAGCGCCTCGGGACAGGGGTTGTACACCGGGGAGCTGTTTTTT. The chain is built from TRBV5-1 and TRBJ2-2; TRBD1 matches at 10 bases. After removal of 4 bases from V and 3 bases from J, the junction contained 9 bases not matched to a gene. The V gene's germline CDR1 is SGHRS and CDR2 YFSETQ. This CDR3 comprises 17 residues.

In this sample, this clonotype is medium-sized. The rearrangement joins TRBV5-1 to TRBJ1-1; D not certain. Germline V gene sequence: CDR1 SGHRS, CDR2 YFSETQ. Trimming stripped 4 bases from V and 5 bases from J, with 21 bases between. The CDR3 runs to 16 residues. CDR3 DNA sequence: TGCGCCAGCAGCAATAAACCGGGCCCCGGAACGACTGAAGCTTTCTTT. Its translation: CASSNKPGPGTTEAFF.

The chain employs TRBV18 and TRBJ2-3; 12 bases match TRBD2. The J segment lost 6 bases and the V segment lost 1 base, leaving 5 bases of the junction unmatched. Germline CDR1 is KGHSH and CDR2 is LQKENI. This CDR3 is built from 16 residues. CDR3 bases: TGTGCCAGCTCACCACGGGCGACTAGCGGGAGTGATACGCAGTATTTT. Translating gives CASSPRATSGSDTQYF.

As for this clonotype: This may be a read error, as it is one base from a much larger clone. The chain couples TRBV5-1 to TRBJ1-1; no reliable D call. CDR3 length: 15 residues. The V gene lost 4 bases and the J gene lost 4 bases, with 17 bases spanning the gap. CDR1 and CDR2 from the germline V gene are SGHRS and YFSETQ. The CDR3 sequence is CASSPGVGLVTEAFF. DNA for the CDR3: TGCGCCAGCAGCCCCGGGGTAGGATTGGTCACTGAAGCTTTCTTT.

The chain is built from TRBV15 and TRBJ1-3; D is uncertain. The germline V gene has CDR1 LNHNV and CDR2 YYDKDF (reference sequence). The CDR3 consists of 15 residues. CDR3 DNA: TGTAACACCAGCAGAGATCGGGCAGGCGGAAACACCATATATTTT. Translation: CNTSRDRAGGNTIYF.

The sample holds many counts of this clonotype. This chain joins TRBV11-2 and TRBJ1-1, with D perhaps TRBD1 (5 bases). Deletions cut 8 bases from V and 5 bases from J, with 15 bases between. CDR3 length equals 13 residues. CDR1 and CDR2 from the germline V gene are SGHAT and FQNNGV. The DNA of the CDR3 is TGTGCCAGCTCCAGGGACCAGGGAACTGAAGCTTTCTTT. It yields the protein CASSRDQGTEAFF.

The rearrangement joins TRBV11-3 to TRBJ2-2; D call uncertain. Trimming stripped 1 base from V and 5 bases from J, with 5 bases between. The CDR3 has 13 residues. CDR1 is SGHNT and CDR2 is YENEEA in the germline V gene. CDR3 region: CASSLVETGELFF. In DNA, the CDR3 is TGTGCCAGCAGCTTAGTCGAGACCGGGGAGCTGTTTTTT.

Points on this clonotype: One junction end does not reproduce the germline sequence, and a read error may be involved. The J gene is TRBJ2-1, the V gene TRBV9; 9 nucleotides line up with TRBD2. This CDR3 has 16 amino acids. Germline V gives CDR1 SGDLS, CDR2 YYNGEE. CDR3 DNA sequence: TGTGTCAGCAGCGCCCAGGGACTAGCCCTAAACAATGAGCAGTTCTTC. It translates to CVSSAQGLALNNEQFF. Full variable domain (outside the CDR3, taken from reference TRBV9 and TRBJ2-1): DSGVTQTPKHLITATGQRVTLRCSPRSGDLSVYWYQQSLDQGLQFLIQYYNGEERAKGNILERFSAQQFPDLHSELNLSSLELGDSALYFCVSSAQGLALNNEQFFGPGTRLTVL.